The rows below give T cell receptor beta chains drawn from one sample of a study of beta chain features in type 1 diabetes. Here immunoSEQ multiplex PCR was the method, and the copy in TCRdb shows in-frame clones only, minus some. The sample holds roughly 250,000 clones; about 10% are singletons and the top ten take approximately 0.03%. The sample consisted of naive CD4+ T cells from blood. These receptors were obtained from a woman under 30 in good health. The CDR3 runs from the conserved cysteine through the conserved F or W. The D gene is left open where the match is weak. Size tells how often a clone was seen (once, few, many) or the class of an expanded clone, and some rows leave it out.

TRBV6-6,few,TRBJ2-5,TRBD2,TGTGCCAGCAGTGGTGGACTAGCGCAAGAGACCCAGTACTTC,CASSGGLAQETQYF
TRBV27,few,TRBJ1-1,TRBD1,TGTGCCAGCAGCCGAAGGGGGCAGAACACTGAAGCTTTCTTT,CASSRRGQNTEAFF
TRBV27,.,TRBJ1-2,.,TGTGCCAGCAGCCTAGGGGGGCCTCCGGGGGGCTATGGCTACACCTTC,CASSLGGPPGGYGYTF
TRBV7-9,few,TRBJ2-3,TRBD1,TGTGCCAGCAGCTTAGCGATCGGGACAGGCAGCACAGATACGCAGTATTTT,CASSLAIGTGSTDTQYF
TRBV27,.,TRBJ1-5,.,TGTGCCAGCAGTTTAGAGGAGCAGCCCCAGCATTTT,CASSLEEQPQHF
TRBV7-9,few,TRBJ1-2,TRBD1,TGTGCCAGCAGCTTAGATAACCAGGGGGCCCACACCTTC,CASSLDNQGAHTF
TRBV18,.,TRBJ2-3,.,TGTGCCAGCTCACCCCTCTCCCGGGACTCCCCTGCCACAGATACGCAGTATTTT,CASSPLSRDSPATDTQYF
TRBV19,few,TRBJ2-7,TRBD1,TGTGCCAGTAGTATTACGGCAGGGGGCTCCTACGAGCAGTACTTC,CASSITAGGSYEQYF
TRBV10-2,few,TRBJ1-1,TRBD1,TGCGCCAGCAGTGAGGGACAGGGGGGATTCGTGAACACTGAAGCTTTCTTT,CASSEGQGGFVNTEAFF
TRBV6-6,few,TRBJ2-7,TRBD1,TGTGCCAGCAGTTACTCCTTACAGGGGAGTGTCGAGCAGTACTTC,CASSYSLQGSVEQYF
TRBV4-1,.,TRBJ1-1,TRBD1,TGCGCCAGCAGCCACCGAAGGGGGACAGCGAACACTGAAGCTTTCTTT,CASSHRRGTANTEAFF
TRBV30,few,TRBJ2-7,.,TGTGCCTGGACTGGGGACTCCCGCTCCTACGAGCAGTACTTC,CAWTGDSRSYEQYF
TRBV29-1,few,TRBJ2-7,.,TGCAGCGTTCGTGATCACTACGAGCAGTACTTC,CSVRDHYEQYF
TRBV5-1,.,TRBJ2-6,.,TGCGCCAGCAGACCTCTCTACCGAGGCTCTGGGGCCAACGTCCTGACTTTC,CASRPLYRGSGANVLTF
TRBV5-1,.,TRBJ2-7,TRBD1,TGCGCCAGCAGCTTGGAGACAGGGGTTGAGCAGTACTTC,CASSLETGVEQYF
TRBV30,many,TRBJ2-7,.,TGTGCCTGGAATCTGGGCCCGTTATACGAGCAGTACTTC,CAWNLGPLYEQYF
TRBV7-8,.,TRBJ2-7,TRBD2,TGTGCCAGCAGCTTAGTGCGGGAGAAGAGCTCCTACGAGCAGTACTTC,CASSLVREKSSYEQYF
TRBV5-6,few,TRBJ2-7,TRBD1,TGTGCCAGCTGGAGGACAGGGGGCAGCTACGAGCAGTACTTC,CASWRTGGSYEQYF
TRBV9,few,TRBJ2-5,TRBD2,TGTGCCAGCAGCGTAGGGACTAGCTCGACAGAGACCCAGTACTTC,CASSVGTSSTETQYF
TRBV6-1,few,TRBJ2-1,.,TGTGCCAGCCGGCGGACCGAGGGGGATGAGCAGTTCTTC,CASRRTEGDEQFF
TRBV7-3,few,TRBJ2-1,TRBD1,TGTGCCAGCAGCTCCCCACCTCCGACAGGGGGCATGTTCTTC,CASSSPPPTGGMFF
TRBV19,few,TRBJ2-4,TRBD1,TGTGCCAGTAGTATATATATTCCGGGGACAGGGAAAAACATTCAGTACTTC,CASSIYIPGTGKNIQYF
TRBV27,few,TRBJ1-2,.,TGTGCCAGCAGTTTATCGGCTTGGGACACTTCTAACTATGGCTACACCTTC,CASSLSAWDTSNYGYTF
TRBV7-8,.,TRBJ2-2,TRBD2,TGTGCCAGCAGCTTAGTTCACCCGAGTCGAGGGAGGGCCACCGGGGAGCTGTTTTTT,CASSLVHPSRGRATGELFF
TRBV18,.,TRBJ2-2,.,TGTGCCAGCTCACCACTCGCCAGGGACACCGGGGAGCTGTTTTTT,CASSPLARDTGELFF
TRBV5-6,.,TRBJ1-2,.,TGTGCCAGCAGCTTGGCGAGTGGCGGGGCTAACTATGGCTACACCTTC,CASSLASGGANYGYTF
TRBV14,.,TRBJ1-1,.,TGTGCCAGCAGCCAAGAAACAGGGCCGAACACTGAAGCTTTCTTT,CASSQETGPNTEAFF
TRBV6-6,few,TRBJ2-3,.,TGTGCCAGCAGTTACTACAGGGAAGATACGCAGTATTTT,CASSYYREDTQYF
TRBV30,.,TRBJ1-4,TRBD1,TGTGCCTCGACAGGGAATAATGAAAAACTGTTTTTT,CASTGNNEKLFF
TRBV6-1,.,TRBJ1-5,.,TGTGCCAGCCGTCCAGGGCCTAATCAGCCCCAGCATTTT,CASRPGPNQPQHF
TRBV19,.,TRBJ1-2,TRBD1,TGTGCCAGTAGTCGACAGGGACCCTATGGCTACACCTTC,CASSRQGPYGYTF
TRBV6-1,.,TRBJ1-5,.,TGTGCCAGCAGTGTAGAGGGTCGTCAGCCCCAGCATTTT,CASSVEGRQPQHF
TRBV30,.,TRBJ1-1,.,TGTGCCTGGACTCCCCGGAGGAACACTGAAGCTTTCTTT,CAWTPRRNTEAFF
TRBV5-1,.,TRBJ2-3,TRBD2,TGCGCCAGCAGCTTGGGCCTGCTAGCGGGATTCACAGATACGCAGTATTTT,CASSLGLLAGFTDTQYF
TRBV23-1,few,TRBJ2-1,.,TGCGCCAGCAGTCAAGAAATCGGGATCCTGATCTACAATGAGCAGTTCTTC,CASSQEIGILIYNEQFF
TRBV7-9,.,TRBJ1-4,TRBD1,TGTGCCAGCAGCTTACTATCAGGGGGCGTTTATGGTAATGAAAAACTGTTTTTT,CASSLLSGGVYGNEKLFF
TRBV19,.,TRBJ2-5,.,TGTGCCAGTAGACAGGGCCCAGGCCAAGAGACCCAGTACTTC,CASRQGPGQETQYF
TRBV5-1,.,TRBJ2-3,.,TGCGCCAGCAGCTTGGCATCATCAGATACGCAGTATTTT,CASSLASSDTQYF
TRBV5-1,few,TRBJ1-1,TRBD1,TGCGCCAGCAGCTTGCAGGGGGCAGATGAAGCTTTCTTT,CASSLQGADEAFF
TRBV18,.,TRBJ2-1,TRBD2,TGTGCCAGCTCACCGTCGATTTCTAGCGGGAGTGCAGGGAATGAGCAGTTCTTC,CASSPSISSGSAGNEQFF
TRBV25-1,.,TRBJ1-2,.,TGTGCCAGCAGTCTAGGTTATGGCTACACCTTC,CASSLGYGYTF
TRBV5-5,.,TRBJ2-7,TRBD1,TGTGCCAGCAGTCGAACAGGGGTAGCCTACGAGCAGTACTTC,CASSRTGVAYEQYF
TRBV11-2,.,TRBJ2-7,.,TGTGCCAGCAGCCCCATCAAGCGGGCAGGGAAGTCAGACGAGCAGTACTTC,CASSPIKRAGKSDEQYF
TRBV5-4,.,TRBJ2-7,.,TGTGCCAGCAGTCGTGGGGGGGGCGGACGCGACTACGAGCAGTACTTC,CASSRGGGGRDYEQYF
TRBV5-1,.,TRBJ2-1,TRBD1,TGCGCCAGCAGCCTATTCCACAGGGGTAGTTCCTACAATGAGCAGTTCTTC,CASSLFHRGSSYNEQFF
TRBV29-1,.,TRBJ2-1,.,TGCAGCGTAGACACCCCCGCGCAGTTCTTC,CSVDTPAQFF